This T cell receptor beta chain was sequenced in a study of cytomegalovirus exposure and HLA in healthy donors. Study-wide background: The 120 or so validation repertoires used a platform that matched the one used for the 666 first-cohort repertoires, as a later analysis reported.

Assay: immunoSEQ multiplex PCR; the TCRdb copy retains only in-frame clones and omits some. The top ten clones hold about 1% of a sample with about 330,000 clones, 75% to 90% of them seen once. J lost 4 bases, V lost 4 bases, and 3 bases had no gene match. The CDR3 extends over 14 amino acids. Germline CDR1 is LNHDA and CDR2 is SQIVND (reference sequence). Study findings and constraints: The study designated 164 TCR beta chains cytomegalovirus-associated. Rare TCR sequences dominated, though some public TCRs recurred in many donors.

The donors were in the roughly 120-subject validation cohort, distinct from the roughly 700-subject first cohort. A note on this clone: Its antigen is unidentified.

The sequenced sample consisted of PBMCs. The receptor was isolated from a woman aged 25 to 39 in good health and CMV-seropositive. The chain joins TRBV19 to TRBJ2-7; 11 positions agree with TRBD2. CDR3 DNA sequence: TGTGCCAGTAGTAGAGGGACTAGCGGTTACGAGCAGTACTTC. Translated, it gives CASSRGTSGYEQYF.